Below, one T cell receptor (beta chain) is given with its context. The data originate from a study of T-cell memory formation after mild COVID-19. TCRdb recomputed calls from the 5' RACE reads with MiXCR, one row per CDR3 protein. In the table there are 400,000 to 550,000 distinct CDR3 sequences, about 23% of which are singletons. The sample was PBMCs or a T cell subset sorted from them (not recorded which). The clonotype comes from an adult woman who had mild COVID-19 (a few samples of this study predate the infection). Cell type and time point are not known.

In nucleotides, the CDR3 is TGTGCCAGCAGCCAAGGCAGCGGGGGAGGCACAGATACGCAGTATTTT. This gives the protein CASSQGSGGGTDTQYF. The genes are TRBV4-2 and TRBJ2-3, with 8 bases identical to TRBD2. V was pared by 1 base and J by 1 base, with 4 bases of the junction left unmatched. The CDR3 is 16 amino acids. CDR1 LGHNA and CDR2 YNFKEQ come from the germline V gene.